These 7 T cell receptor beta chains share one sample of origin, sequenced in a study of OX40 agonist ivuxolimab in advanced cancers. Using immunoSEQ multiplex PCR, the repertoire was profiled, and TCRdb retains in-frame clones only, with some absent. The table includes under 100,000 clones, around 92% detected once. Specimen: CD4+ or CD8+ T cells sorted from blood, collected in a trial of the OX40 agonist ivuxolimab. The receptors shown here come from an adult with an advanced solid tumor such as melanoma, head and neck, liver or kidney cancer.

This chain uses TRBV5-6 with TRBJ2-2; 8 bases align to TRBD1. The CDR3 is 17 residues long. Germline V gene data show CDR1 as SGHDT and CDR2 as YYEEEE. V was clipped by 2 bases and J by 2 bases; unmatched bases: 8. The CDR3 loop reads CASSFGVTGANTGELFF. DNA of the CDR3: TGTGCCAGCAGCTTTGGAGTGACAGGGGCAAACACCGGGGAGCTGTTTTTT. Full variable domain (outside the CDR3, taken from reference TRBV5-6 and TRBJ2-2): DAGVTQSPTHLIKTRGQQVTLRCSPKSGHDTVSWYQQALGQGPQFIFQYYEEEERQRGNFPDRFSGHQFPNYSSELNVNALLLGDSALYLCASSFGVTGANTGELFFGEGSRLTVL.

This chain uses TRBV5-6 with TRBJ1-4; D may be TRBD1 (5 bases). Germline CDR1 SGHDT, CDR2 YYEEEE. The length of the CDR3 is 14 residues. The V end was cut by 4 bases, the J end by 7 bases, with 14 bases between. CDR3 residues: CASSPGWGGEKLFF. The CDR3 coding sequence is TGTGCCAGCAGCCCCGGCTGGGGCGGTGAAAAACTGTTTTTT.

The rearrangement links TRBV2 to TRBJ2-7; D unresolved. Trimming removed 6 bases at V and 7 bases at J, with 16 bases between. Germline V gene lookup returns CDR1 SNHLY and CDR2 FYNNEI. The CDR3 loop spans 13 amino acids. CDR3 sequence: CASSSFINYEQYF. In DNA form, the CDR3 reads TGTGCCAGCAGCTCATTTATAAACTATGAGCAGTACTTC. The full variable domain, in which reference TRBV2 and TRBJ2-7 provide the parts outside the CDR3, is EPEVTQTPSHQVTQMGQEVILRCVPISNHLYFYWYRQILGQKVEFLVSFYNNEISEKSEIFDDQFSVERPDGSNFTLKIRSTKLEDSAMYFCASSSFINYEQYFGPGTRLTVT.

The rearrangement links TRBV10-2 to TRBJ2-1; possibly TRBD2 for D (5 bases). Deletions cut 6 bases from V and 8 bases from J, with 14 bases between. CDR1 WSHSY and CDR2 SAAADI come from the germline V gene. The CDR3 is 13 residues long. The CDR3 sequence: CASRSGIPDEQFF. CDR3 sequence (DNA): TGCGCCAGCAGGTCCGGGATCCCAGATGAGCAGTTCTTC.

This clone was recorded only once. The chain couples TRBV6-5 to TRBJ2-7, with D perhaps being TRBD1 or TRBD2 (5 bases each). The CDR3 has 11 amino acids. Per germline, CDR1 MNHEY and CDR2 SVGAGI. Trimming removed 8 bases from V and 5 bases from J, with 10 bases in between. CDR3: CASGGYHEQYF. Written as DNA, the CDR3 is TGTGCCAGCGGGGGTTACCACGAGCAGTACTTC.

The rearrangement uses TRBV19 and TRBJ2-7, with TRBD1 identical over 8 bases. V lost 3 bases, J lost 7 bases, and 11 bases stayed unmatched. Germline V CDR1 and CDR2: LNHDA, SQIVND (reference sequence). This CDR3 spans 15 amino acids. DNA for the CDR3: TGTGCCAGTAGTATTGGAGGACAGGGCACACGGGAGCAGTACTTC. Protein sequence: CASSIGGQGTREQYF.

This chain joins TRBV9 and TRBJ2-7, with D possibly matching TRBD2 (6 bases). Germline V gene sequence: CDR1 SGDLS, CDR2 YYNGEE. V lost 2 bases, J lost 6 bases, and 9 bases lay in between. The CDR3 extends over 12 amino acids. The CDR3 spells CASSVGAGEQYF. The CDR3 nucleotides read TGTGCCAGCAGCGTGGGAGCGGGCGAGCAGTACTTC.